These 17 T cell receptor beta chains came from one sample sequenced in a study of shared clonotypes between healthy human individuals. Clones were read by immunoSEQ multiplex PCR, and TCRdb kept only the in-frame ones, dropping some. The sample records about 2 million clones, 85% to 95% being singletons. Sequenced sample: naive CD4+ T cells sorted from blood. The subset here: CD45RA+ positively selected. All receptors come from a man younger than 35 in good health.

The chain couples TRBV19 to TRBJ2-3, with D possibly TRBD1 on 5 matching bases. CDR1 is LNHDA and CDR2 is SQIVND in the germline V gene (reference sequence). This CDR3 has 11 residues. V lost 6 bases, J lost 9 bases, and 10 bases lay in between. Here the CDR3 DNA reads TGTGCCAGTAGCGCAGGGTGGACGCAGTATTTT. Its protein product is CASSAGWTQYF.

This clone was seen a single time. The chain uses TRBV10-1 and TRBJ2-1, with TRBD2 identical over 9 bases. The CDR3 loop spans 13 amino acids. The V gene end was trimmed by 4 bases and the J gene end by 10 bases; junction bases not matched to a gene: 5. Germline V CDR1 and CDR2: WNHNN, SYGVQD (reference sequence). CDR3 sequence (DNA): TGCGCCAGCAGTGCCTCCCTAGCGGGAGAGCAGTTCTTC. As protein: CASSASLAGEQFF.

The chain links TRBV5-4 to TRBJ1-3, with D perhaps matching TRBD1 (6 bases). Germline CDR1 is SGHNT and CDR2 is YYREEE (reference sequence). Between the trimmed V and J ends, which lost 2 bases and 3 bases, there was a span of 9 bases. This CDR3 has 14 amino acids. CDR3: CASSFQGLGNTIYF. The CDR3, as DNA: TGTGCCAGCAGCTTTCAGGGGCTTGGAAACACCATATATTTT.

Regarding this clone: This specimen includes other DNA sequences encoding the same CDR3. The chain links TRBV5-1 to TRBJ2-3, with D tentatively TRBD2 (6 bases). Germline loops: CDR1 SGHRS, CDR2 YFSETQ. With 0 bases removed from V and 0 bases from J, the gap between germline ends came to 8 bases. The CDR3 is 15 amino acids. The chain's CDR3 is CASSLALASTDTQYF. CDR3 sequence (DNA): TGCGCCAGCAGCTTGGCCCTAGCGAGCACAGATACGCAGTATTTT.

Notes on this clone: This CDR3 is also generated by other DNA sequences in the sample. V is TRBV18 and J is TRBJ1-5; D perhaps matches TRBD1 (6 bases). Per the germline V gene, CDR1 is KGHSH and CDR2 is LQKENI. This CDR3 is 13 amino acids long. Deletions cut 2 bases from V and 6 bases from J, with 8 bases between. The CDR3 region has the DNA TGTGCCAGCTCACCAGACAGGTCTCAGCCCCAGCATTTT. This translates into CASSPDRSQPQHF.

This clone has a single count. This same CDR3 is encoded by further DNA sequences in the sample. The chain is built from TRBV5-1 and TRBJ2-5, with D possibly being TRBD2 (6 bases). This CDR3 has 15 residues. V was pared by 0 bases and J by 2 bases, with 11 bases between. Germline V gene sequence: CDR1 SGHRS, CDR2 YFSETQ. This chain's CDR3 is CASSLVAGTQETQYF. For the CDR3, the DNA is TGCGCCAGCAGCTTGGTTGCGGGAACTCAAGAGACCCAGTACTTC.

The chain joins TRBV7-2 to TRBJ1-1; 7 bases are shared with TRBD1. CDR1 SGHTA and CDR2 FQGNSA come from the germline V gene. The CDR3 length is 14 residues. Trimming removed 5 bases from V and 5 bases from J; junction bases left unmatched: 8. The CDR3 sequence is CASSPTGSLTEAFF. DNA for the CDR3: TGTGCCAGCAGCCCGACAGGGTCCCTGACTGAAGCTTTCTTT.

V usage is TRBV15 and J usage is TRBJ1-4, with a possible D match to TRBD1 (6 bases). Between the trimmed V and J ends, which lost 0 bases and 4 bases, there was a span of 9 bases. CDR1 LNHNV and CDR2 YYDKDF come from the germline V gene (reference sequence). CDR3 length equals 15 residues. The CDR3 DNA follows: TGTGCCACCAGCAGAGAAGACAGGAGTAATGAAAAACTGTTTTTT. Translating it yields CATSREDRSNEKLFF.

This chain links TRBV28 with TRBJ1-5, with TRBD1 identical over 7 bases. V lost 3 bases, J lost 3 bases, and 5 bases stayed unmatched. Germline V gene lookup returns CDR1 MDHEN and CDR2 SYDVKM. CDR3 length: 15 residues. Here the CDR3 DNA reads TGTGCCAGCAGTTTTACAGGGGAGAACAATCAGCCCCAGCATTTT. It encodes CASSFTGENNQPQHF.

This chain connects TRBV4-3 to TRBJ2-3; unclear D gene. V lost 1 base and J 1 base, leaving 6 bases between the germline ends. Germline V gene sequence: CDR1 LGHNA, CDR2 YSLEER. The CDR3 is 14 residues long. The CDR3 DNA reads TGCGCCAGCAGCCAAGGGGTCGGCACAGATACGCAGTATTTT. This encodes CASSQGVGTDTQYF.

Here the CDR3 reads CASSYDGTGDGYTF. CDR3 in DNA: TGTGCCAGCAGTTACGATGGGACAGGAGATGGCTACACCTTC. The chain is built from TRBV6-6 and TRBJ1-2; the match to TRBD1 covers 8 bases. Germline assignment: CDR1 MNHNY and CDR2 SVGAGI (reference sequence). The CDR3 covers 14 residues. Unmatched junction bases numbered 5, after V lost 2 bases and J lost 6 bases.

The chain joins TRBV7-6 to TRBJ1-2; 7 bases match TRBD1. This CDR3 region has 14 residues. Germline CDR1 SGHVS, CDR2 FNYEAQ. V was pared by 1 base and J by 4 bases, with 3 bases of the junction left unmatched. CDR3 sequence reads: CASSLVSGGYGYTF. The CDR3 nucleotides read TGTGCCAGCAGCTTAGTATCAGGGGGCTATGGCTACACCTTC.

This clone was counted a single time. As DNA, the CDR3 is TGTGCCAGCAAGCCTGGTTGGGAGAACACTGAAGCTTTCTTT. Protein: CASKPGWENTEAFF. The chain joins TRBV2 to TRBJ1-1; no clear D. There are 14 residues in the CDR3. The ends were cut back, 7 bases at V and 1 base at J, with 13 bases in the middle. CDR1 and CDR2 (germline): SNHLY, FYNNEI.

The chain employs TRBV18 and TRBJ1-1; possibly TRBD1 for D (6 bases). Trimming took off 0 bases at V and 0 bases at J, with 11 bases between the two ends. The CDR3 sequence is 16 residues long. CDR1 is KGHSH and CDR2 is LQKENI in the germline V gene. This CDR3 reads CASSPPRGLMNTEAFF. DNA for the CDR3: TGTGCCAGCTCACCACCCCGGGGGCTGATGAACACTGAAGCTTTCTTT. Full variable domain (remainder filled in from reference TRBV18 and TRBJ1-1): NAGVMQNPRHLVRRRGQEARLRCSPMKGHSHVYWYRQLPEEGLKFMVYLQKENIIDESGMPKERFSAEFPKEGPSILRIQQVVRGDSAAYFCASSPPRGLMNTEAFFGQGTRLTVV.

The V call is TRBV4-1, the J call TRBJ1-5, with 7 positions matching TRBD1. Losses at the gene ends were 0 bases for V and 3 bases for J; bases not matched to a gene: 8. The CDR3 totals 17 residues. Germline lookup yields CDR1 MGHRA and CDR2 YSYEKL. This CDR3 is CASSQEGRQGNNQPQHF. In nucleotides, the CDR3 is TGCGCCAGCAGCCAAGAGGGTCGACAGGGTAACAATCAGCCCCAGCATTTT.

V is TRBV5-1 and J is TRBJ2-2; 7 nucleotides align to TRBD2. This CDR3 is built from 15 residues. V shed 4 bases and J 6 bases; nucleotides not matched to a gene: 9. The germline V gene encodes CDR1 SGHRS and CDR2 YFSETQ. The CDR3 coding sequence is TGCGCCAGCAGCCAGGGAGGGGTCGGTCCCGGGGAGCTGTTTTTT. Protein product: CASSQGGVGPGELFF.

V gene TRBV7-2 combines with J gene TRBJ2-5; 8 bases fit TRBD1. The V gene end was trimmed by 5 bases and the J gene end by 5 bases; junction bases not matched to a gene: 10. The V gene's germline CDR1 is SGHTA and CDR2 FQGNSA. This CDR3 spans 15 amino acids. In DNA, the CDR3 is TGTGCCAGCAGCATAAAGGACAGGGCTGCGGAGACCCAGTACTTC. This sequence encodes CASSIKDRAAETQYF.